The T cell receptor (beta chain) under discussion was sequenced for a study of cytomegalovirus exposure and HLA in healthy donors. About the research overall: Early on, a data release was issued that held 85 million to 95 million unique TCRs from HLA-typed donors.

Details on this clone: Its target is not known.

There are 14 residues in the CDR3. Germline values: CDR1 MNHEY, CDR2 SMNVEV (reference sequence). Trimming took off 2 bases at V and 10 bases at J, with 12 bases between the two ends. Findings of the study overall: V- and J-gene trimming in TCR beta was tied to a missense DCLRE1C variant by an analysis performed later.

PCR amplification relied on 60 Vbeta primers (plus 13 Jbeta primers). The data were produced by immunoSEQ multiplex PCR, yet TCRdb's version contains in-frame clones alone and is incomplete. The table shows tens of thousands of clones, with 72% occurring only once. The sequenced material came from PBMCs. The source is a man aged 55 to 70 in good health and CMV-seropositive. The chain combines TRBV27 with TRBJ1-6, with D perhaps matching TRBD1 (6 bases). CDR3 sequence reads: CASSLTQGYSPLHF. The CDR3 DNA sequence: TGTGCCAGCAGTTTAACTCAGGGGTACTCACCCCTCCACTTT.